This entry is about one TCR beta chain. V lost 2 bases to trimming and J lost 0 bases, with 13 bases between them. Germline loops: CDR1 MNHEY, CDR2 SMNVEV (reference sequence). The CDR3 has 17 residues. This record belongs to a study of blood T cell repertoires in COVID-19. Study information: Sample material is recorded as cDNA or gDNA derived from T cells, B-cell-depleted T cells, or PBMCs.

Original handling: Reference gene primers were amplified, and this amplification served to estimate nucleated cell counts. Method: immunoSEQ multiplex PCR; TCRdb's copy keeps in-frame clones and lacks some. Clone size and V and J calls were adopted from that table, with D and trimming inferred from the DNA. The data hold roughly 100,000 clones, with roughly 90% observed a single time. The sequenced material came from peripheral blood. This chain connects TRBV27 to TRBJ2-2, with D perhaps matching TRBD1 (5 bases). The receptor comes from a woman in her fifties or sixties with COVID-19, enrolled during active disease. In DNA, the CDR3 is TGTGCCAGCAGTTTAAGGGGCACAACAACGAACACCGGGGAGCTGTTTTTT. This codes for CASSLRGTTTNTGELFF.